This T cell receptor beta chain was found in a study of blood T cell repertoires in COVID-19. In the study overall: PBMCs, B-cell-depleted T cells, or T cells were the source of the cDNA or gDNA that made up the material.

This CDR3 has 13 residues. The V and J ends lost 7 bases and 3 bases, in that order; junction bases with no gene match: 1. Germline values: CDR1 KGHDR, CDR2 SFDVKD. Using immunoSEQ multiplex PCR, the repertoire was profiled, and TCRdb retains in-frame clones only, with some absent. Counted here are about 100,000 clones, more than 70% occurring once; the ten biggest clones make up about 2.9%. Details on this clone: At the DNA level, this CDR3 is encoded by other sequences in the same sample as well.

Sequenced input: peripheral blood. The TCR originated in a woman of 80 years or more with acute or convalescent COVID-19. The chain uses TRBV24-1 and TRBJ2-5; 10 bases agree with TRBD2. CDR3 loop: CATSLAGEETQYF. CDR3 DNA sequence: TGTGCCACCAGCCTAGCGGGAGAAGAGACCCAGTACTTC.